This TCR beta chain was found in a study of shared clonotypes between healthy human individuals. Original data processing: ImmunoSEQ supplied junction-only sequences lacking quality scores, so filtering was different. Only in-frame clones appear in the TCRdb table, and some are missing; sequencing was by immunoSEQ multiplex PCR. Clonal size and the V and J genes are those of that table, whereas D and trimming came from the DNA. The table records 2 million to 2.5 million clones, nearly 97% of them present only once. Germline CDR1 is MNHEY and CDR2 is SVGAGI. V lost 4 bases, J lost 6 bases, and 12 bases lay in between. The CDR3 is made up of 13 amino acids.

The sequencing sample was made of naive CD4+ T cells sorted from blood. Subset given: CD45RA+ positively selected. V gene TRBV6-5 combines with J gene TRBJ1-1; D not resolved. This receptor was identified in a man aged 18-30 years in good health. CDR3 DNA: TGTGCCAGCAGTTCGATTCTCCGGTCTGAAGCTTTCTTT. Its protein is CASSSILRSEAFF.